Presented here are 2 T cell receptor beta chains from one specimen sequenced in a study of cytomegalovirus exposure and HLA in healthy donors. PCR was performed using 60 Vbeta and 13 Jbeta primers. Only in-frame clones appear in the TCRdb table, and some are missing; sequencing was by immunoSEQ multiplex PCR. The sample has 76,000 or so clones; 65% to 75% are singletons. Sequenced material: PBMCs. These receptors were taken from a middle-aged woman in good health and CMV-seropositive.

The gene calls are TRBV19 and TRBJ1-5, with a weak D call TRBD1 (6 bases). Trimming took 5 bases from V and 1 from J, leaving 12 bases between them. The CDR3 spans 15 residues. Germline loops: CDR1 LNHDA, CDR2 SQIVND (reference sequence). CDR3 loop: CASSVTGRSNQPQHF. CDR3 nucleotide sequence: TGTGCCAGTAGTGTCACAGGGCGGAGCAATCAGCCCCAGCATTTT.

The chain is built from TRBV18 and TRBJ2-7, with TRBD2 as a possible D gene (5 bases). The germline V gene has CDR1 KGHSH and CDR2 LQKENI. The CDR3 length is 17 residues. Between the trimmed V and J ends, which lost 3 bases and 5 bases, there was a span of 23 bases. The CDR3 reads CASSPITNTGAEDEQYF. The CDR3 DNA reads TGTGCCAGCTCACCGATCACTAATACTGGCGCGGAGGACGAGCAGTACTTC.